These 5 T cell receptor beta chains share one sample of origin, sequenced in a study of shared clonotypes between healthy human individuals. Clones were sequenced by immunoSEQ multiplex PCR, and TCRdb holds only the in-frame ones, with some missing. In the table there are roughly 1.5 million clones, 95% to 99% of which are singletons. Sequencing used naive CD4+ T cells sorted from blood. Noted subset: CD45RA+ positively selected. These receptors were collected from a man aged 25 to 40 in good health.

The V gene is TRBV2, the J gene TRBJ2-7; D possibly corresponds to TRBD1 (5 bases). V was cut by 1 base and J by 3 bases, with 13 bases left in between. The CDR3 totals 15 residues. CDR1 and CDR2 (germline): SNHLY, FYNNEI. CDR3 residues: CASSEGGALDYEQYF. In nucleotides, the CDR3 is TGTGCCAGCAGTGAAGGGGGCGCATTGGACTACGAGCAGTACTTC.

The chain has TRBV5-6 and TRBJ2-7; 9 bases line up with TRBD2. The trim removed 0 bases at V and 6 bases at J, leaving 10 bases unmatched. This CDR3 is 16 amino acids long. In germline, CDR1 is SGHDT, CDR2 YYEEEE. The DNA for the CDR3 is TGTGCCAGCAGCTTGGCCTTGGCTAGCGGGAACACCGAGCAGTACTTC. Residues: CASSLALASGNTEQYF.

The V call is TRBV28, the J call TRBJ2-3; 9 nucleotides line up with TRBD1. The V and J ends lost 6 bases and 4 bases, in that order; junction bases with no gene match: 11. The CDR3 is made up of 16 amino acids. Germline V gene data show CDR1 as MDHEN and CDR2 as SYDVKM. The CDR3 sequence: CASSDAGQGAADTQYF. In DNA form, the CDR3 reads TGTGCCAGCAGCGACGCGGGACAGGGTGCAGCAGATACGCAGTATTTT. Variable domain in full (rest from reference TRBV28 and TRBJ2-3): DVKVTQSSRYLVKRTGEKVFLECVQDMDHENMFWYRQDPGLGLRLIYFSYDVKMKEKGDIPEGYSVSREKKERFSLILESASTNQTSMYLCASSDAGQGAADTQYFGPGTRLTVL.

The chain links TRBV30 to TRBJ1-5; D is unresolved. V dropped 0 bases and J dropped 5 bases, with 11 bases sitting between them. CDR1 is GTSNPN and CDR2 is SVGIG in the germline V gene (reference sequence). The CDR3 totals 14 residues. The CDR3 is CAWSVGPVDQPQHF. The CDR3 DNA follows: TGTGCCTGGAGTGTAGGGCCGGTGGATCAGCCCCAGCATTTT.

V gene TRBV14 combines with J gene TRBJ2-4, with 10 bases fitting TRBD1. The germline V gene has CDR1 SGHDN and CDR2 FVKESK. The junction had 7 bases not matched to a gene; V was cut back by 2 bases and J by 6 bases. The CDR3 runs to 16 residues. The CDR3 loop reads CASSQSGTGVTNIQYF. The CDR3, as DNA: TGTGCCAGCAGCCAAAGTGGGACAGGGGTGACAAACATTCAGTACTTC.